Sequencing of this T cell receptor (beta chain) was carried out in a study of human T cells and chemical hapten exposure. In the study overall: Weekly scalp doses of diphenylcyclopropenone were given to patients during the roughly 25-week study. Findings of the study overall: Donors had alopecia, so their immune response may differ from healthy people's.

Study processing details: Per-sample TCR counts ranged from about 23,224 to 690,600, median around 100,000. TCRdb re-analysed the RACE reads in MiXCR, keeping a single row per CDR3 protein. TCRdb's processing, not the study's, gives the V and J calls here. The table shows tens of thousands of distinct CDR3 sequences, with 9.8% occurring only once. V was pared by 1 base and J by 4 bases, with 8 bases between. The CDR3 has 14 amino acids. Germline lookup yields CDR1 SGHDT and CDR2 YYEEEE. As for this clonotype: No antigen is known for it.

Time point in this sample: patch test 1, 2 weeks after DPC sensitization. Treatment meaning: therapeutic diphenylcyclopropenone sensitization with weekly scalp DPC. Here the sequenced sample was whole blood, taken in connection with sensitization to the hapten diphenylcyclopropenone (DPC). The chain employs TRBV5-6 and TRBJ1-4; no reliable D call. The TCR sequence derives from a woman between 40 and 55 years old with alopecia areata. Some clones in this sample may be carry-over from other donors' samples. The CDR3 loop reads CASSLQYLNEKLFF. The CDR3 bases are TGTGCCAGCAGCTTGCAATATCTTAATGAAAAACTGTTTTTT.